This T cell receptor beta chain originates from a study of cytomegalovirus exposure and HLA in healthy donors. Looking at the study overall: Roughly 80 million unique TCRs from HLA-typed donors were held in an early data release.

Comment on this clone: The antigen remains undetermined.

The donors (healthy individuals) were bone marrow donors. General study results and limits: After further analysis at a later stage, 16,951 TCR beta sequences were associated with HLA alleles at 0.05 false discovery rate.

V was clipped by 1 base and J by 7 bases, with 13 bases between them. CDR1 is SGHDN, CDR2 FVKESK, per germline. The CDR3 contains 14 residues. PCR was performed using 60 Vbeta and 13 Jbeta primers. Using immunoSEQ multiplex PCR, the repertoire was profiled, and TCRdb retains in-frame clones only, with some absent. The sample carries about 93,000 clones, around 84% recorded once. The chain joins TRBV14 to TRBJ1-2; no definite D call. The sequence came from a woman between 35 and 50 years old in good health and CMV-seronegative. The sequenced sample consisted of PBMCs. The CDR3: CASSQVSQVLGYTF. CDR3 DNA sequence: TGTGCCAGCAGCCAAGTTAGTCAGGTCCTTGGCTACACCTTC.